This TCR beta chain stems from a study of molecular identifiers for immune sequencing clone quantification. Broader study findings: Clonotypes surpassing 20 RNA copies contained over 97% of effector molecules, versus under 1% in naive cells. One cell's worth of spiked Jurkat TCR RNA was reportedly detectable among approximately 980,000 naive cells.

Bulk TCR libraries were made with methods that had been previously described and with listed TCR primers. TCRdb reprocessed the PCR reads via MiXCR and lists one record per CDR3 protein. The table shows more than 450,000 distinct CDR3 sequences, with 25% occurring only once. This clonotype has only one observation. What it binds is not known. A much larger clone lies a single base off, so this may be a read error. Germline V gives CDR1 MNHNS, CDR2 SASEGT. The CDR3 length is 14 residues. Naive CD8 T cells were FACS-sorted by CD8+CD4-CCR7+CD45RA+ markers. Sequencing was performed on naive CD8+ T cells from blood, with Jurkat cell RNA spiked in. Stated subset: FACS-sorted CD8+CD4-CCR7+CD45RA+ naive T cells. The TCR comes from a human donor in good health. Some libraries in this study had Jurkat cell RNA spiked in. This rearrangement joins TRBV6-1 to TRBJ1-1; D is undetermined. CDR3 bases: TGTGCCAGCAGTGAAGTAGGGTCGAACACTGAAGCTTCCTTT. Its protein product is CASSEVGSNTEASF.